This entry lists 29 T cell receptor beta chains sequenced from one sample in a study of OX40 agonist ivuxolimab in advanced cancers. The method was immunoSEQ multiplex PCR; TCRdb's version includes in-frame clones alone and lacks a portion of them. Here the sample spans 45,000 or so clones, 75% to 85% being singletons. Source: CD4+ or CD8+ T cells sorted from blood, taken in a trial of the OX40 agonist ivuxolimab. The source of these receptors is an adult with an advanced solid tumor such as melanoma, head and neck, liver or kidney cancer.

This chain links TRBV18 with TRBJ1-1; no clear D. This CDR3 has 14 amino acids. Germline-derived CDR1 and CDR2 are KGHSH and LQKENI. The V end lost 3 bases, the J end lost 1 base, and 9 bases lay between the germline ends. The CDR3 DNA reads as TGTGCCAGCTCACCGTCGCCGAAGAACACTGAAGCTTTCTTT. This translates into CASSPSPKNTEAFF. Combining the CDR3 with reference TRBV18 and TRBJ1-1 gives the whole variable domain NAGVMQNPRHLVRRRGQEARLRCSPMKGHSHVYWYRQLPEEGLKFMVYLQKENIIDESGMPKERFSAEFPKEGPSILRIQQVVRGDSAAYFCASSPSPKNTEAFFGQGTRLTVV.

V gene TRBV5-1 combines with J gene TRBJ1-2, with TRBD1 matching 7 bases. V gave up 3 bases and J gave up 5 bases; unmatched junction bases: 10. Germline lookup yields CDR1 SGHRS and CDR2 YFSETQ. The CDR3 length is 15 residues. The CDR3 DNA reads TGCGCCAGCAGCTCGGGCCCGGGACAGAATTATGGCTACACCTTC. Protein product: CASSSGPGQNYGYTF.

The CDR3: CASSLDSRGASTDTQYF. The CDR3 DNA reads as TGTGCCAGCAGCTTGGACTCGCGGGGGGCCTCCACAGATACGCAGTATTTT. This chain uses TRBV7-3 with TRBJ2-3; 8 bases are a match to TRBD2. This CDR3 comprises 17 residues. CDR1 is SGHTA, CDR2 FQGTGA, per germline. Losses at the gene ends were 3 bases for V and 2 bases for J; bases not matched to a gene: 10.

The gene calls are TRBV5-1 and TRBJ1-2; no clear D. V lost 4 bases, J lost 14 bases, and 21 bases lay in between. The CDR3 consists of 13 residues. CDR1 and CDR2 (germline): SGHRS, YFSETQ. The CDR3 protein is CASSGTVTGGRTF. CDR3 bases: TGCGCCAGCAGCGGAACAGTTACCGGCGGTCGGACCTTC.

This chain connects TRBV4-1 to TRBJ2-3; no definite D call. Trimming took 1 base from V and 0 from J, leaving 5 bases between them. Germline loops: CDR1 MGHRA, CDR2 YSYEKL. The CDR3 covers 14 residues. The CDR3 nucleotides are TGCGCCAGCAGCCAAGCAGTTAGCACAGATACGCAGTATTTT. As protein: CASSQAVSTDTQYF.

The chain has TRBV29-1 and TRBJ2-1, with D unresolved. Looked up from germline, CDR1 is SQVTM and CDR2 is ANQGSEA. This CDR3 spans 15 amino acids. Between the trimmed V and J ends, which lost 8 bases and 0 bases, there was a span of 17 bases. CDR3: CSSPTGESSYNEQFF. CDR3 in DNA: TGCAGCTCTCCGACTGGGGAAAGCTCCTACAATGAGCAGTTCTTC.

This rearrangement joins TRBV7-3 to TRBJ1-1; TRBD1 agrees at 8 bases. Trimming took 6 bases from V and 0 from J; bases not matched to a gene: 0. The CDR3 length is 13 residues. Germline V lookup: CDR1 SGHTA, CDR2 FQGTGA. CDR3 DNA sequence: TGTGCCAGCAGACAGGGGGTGAACACTGAAGCTTTCTTT. Translated: CASRQGVNTEAFF.

This clone appeared once. V gene TRBV2 combines with J gene TRBJ1-5; 7 bases fit TRBD1. The CDR3 runs to 16 residues. Germline lookup yields CDR1 SNHLY and CDR2 FYNNEI. After removal of 6 bases from V and 0 bases from J, the junction contained 8 bases not matched to a gene. The CDR3 DNA reads as TGTGCCAGCAGGACTGACAGGGCTTATAGCAATCAGCCCCAGCATTTT. Translating gives CASRTDRAYSNQPQHF.

This clone was recorded only once. The chain has TRBV4-3 and TRBJ1-2, with D unresolved. The CDR3 runs 15 residues. The germline gives CDR1 LGHNA, CDR2 YSLEER. V lost 0 bases, J lost 3 bases, and 11 bases lay in between. The CDR3 spells CASSQDGSSDYGYTF. CDR3 bases: TGCGCCAGCAGCCAAGACGGCAGTTCCGACTATGGCTACACCTTC.

This chain links TRBV9 with TRBJ1-4; possible D gene TRBD1, 5 bases. CDR3 length equals 16 residues. The germline V gene encodes CDR1 SGDLS and CDR2 YYNGEE. V was clipped by 0 bases and J by 5 bases, with 14 bases between them. This chain's CDR3 is CASSVALGRGNEKLFF. The CDR3 DNA follows: TGTGCCAGCAGCGTAGCACTGGGACGGGGGAATGAAAAACTGTTTTTT. The full variable domain, its missing parts supplied by reference TRBV9 and TRBJ1-4, is DSGVTQTPKHLITATGQRVTLRCSPRSGDLSVYWYQQSLDQGLQFLIQYYNGEERAKGNILERFSAQQFPDLHSELNLSSLELGDSALYFCASSVALGRGNEKLFFGSGTQLSVL.

This sequence joins TRBV18 and TRBJ1-2, with TRBD1 as a possible D gene (5 bases). Trimming shortened V by 3 bases and J by 5 bases, and 13 bases separated the two germline ends. Germline assignment: CDR1 KGHSH and CDR2 LQKENI. The CDR3 covers 14 residues. Written as DNA, the CDR3 is TGTGCCAGCTCACCCGGGACTGACTTATATGGCTACACCTTC. It translates to CASSPGTDLYGYTF.

This rearrangement joins TRBV5-1 to TRBJ2-5, with TRBD2 matching 7 bases. The germline V gene encodes CDR1 SGHRS and CDR2 YFSETQ. This CDR3 is built from 14 residues. V shed 7 bases, J shed 3 bases, and the junction held 9 bases outside the gene matches. The CDR3 region has the DNA TGCGCCAGCGGTTGGGGAGGGCGAGAAGAGACCCAGTACTTC. This codes for CASGWGGREETQYF.

The chain employs TRBV2 and TRBJ1-1; 10 nucleotides match TRBD1. The length of the CDR3 is 13 residues. Germline V gene lookup returns CDR1 SNHLY and CDR2 FYNNEI. Germline trimming cut 7 bases from V and 4 bases from J; bases unmatched to any gene: 3. This CDR3 reads CASIRDRGTEAFF. The CDR3 DNA reads TGTGCCAGCATTCGGGACAGGGGCACTGAAGCTTTCTTT.

This clone was observed once. DNA of the CDR3: TGTGCCAGCAGTGACTACTATGGCTACACCTTC. Translated, it gives CASSDYYGYTF. V is TRBV6-4 and J is TRBJ1-2, with no clear D. Trimming took 1 base from V and 3 from J, leaving 0 bases between them. Per the germline V gene, CDR1 is MRHNA and CDR2 is SNTAGT. CDR3 length: 11 residues.

The rearrangement joins TRBV11-3 to TRBJ2-1, with D perhaps matching TRBD2 (6 bases). The ends were cut back, 5 bases at V and 7 bases at J, with 21 bases in the middle. CDR1 and CDR2 (germline): SGHNT, YENEEA. This CDR3 is 16 amino acids long. The CDR3 region has the DNA TGTGCCAGCAGCCCGGGACTCTCAGTCGGGTTAAATGAGCAGTTCTTC. It translates to CASSPGLSVGLNEQFF.

This clone was recorded once. The chain employs TRBV18 and TRBJ2-7, with a possible D match to TRBD1 (6 bases). V lost 0 bases and J lost 5, with 11 bases in between. The V gene's germline CDR1 is KGHSH and CDR2 LQKENI. The CDR3 has 14 amino acids. The CDR3 spells CASSPPARGDEQYF. CDR3 DNA sequence: TGTGCCAGCTCACCACCGGCCAGGGGAGACGAGCAGTACTTC. The variable domain in full, with the rest retrieved from reference TRBV18 and TRBJ2-7, is NAGVMQNPRHLVRRRGQEARLRCSPMKGHSHVYWYRQLPEEGLKFMVYLQKENIIDESGMPKERFSAEFPKEGPSILRIQQVVRGDSAAYFCASSPPARGDEQYFGPGTRLTVT.

The V call is TRBV11-2, the J call TRBJ2-3; 16 bases map to TRBD2. CDR1 is SGHAT and CDR2 is FQNNGV in the germline V gene. The CDR3 totals 18 residues. Trimming removed 3 bases from V and 6 bases from J; junction bases left unmatched: 9. CDR3 residues: CASSFPGTSGGAWDTQYF. CDR3 in DNA: TGTGCCAGCAGCTTCCCCGGGACTAGCGGGGGGGCGTGGGATACGCAGTATTTT.

The rearrangement uses TRBV9 and TRBJ2-6, with no clear D. Trimming cost V 7 bases and J 0 bases, with 11 bases left between them. Germline values: CDR1 SGDLS, CDR2 YYNGEE. The CDR3 has 15 residues. The CDR3 bases are TGTGCCAGCGCCAAAGGCGTCTCTGGGGCCAACGTCCTGACTTTC. This codes for CASAKGVSGANVLTF.

This chain uses TRBV5-4 with TRBJ2-1, with a possible D match to TRBD1 (7 bases). Germline V gene sequence: CDR1 SGHNT, CDR2 YYREEE (reference sequence). The length of the CDR3 is 14 residues. Trimming stripped 3 bases from V and 6 bases from J, with 13 bases between. The CDR3 DNA is TGTGCCAGCAGCTCCTCAGGGGGGCCCAATGAGCAGTTCTTC. Amino acids: CASSSSGGPNEQFF.

This chain uses TRBV30 with TRBJ2-7; D gene unclear. Germline V gene lookup returns CDR1 GTSNPN and CDR2 SVGIG (reference sequence). The CDR3 extends over 11 amino acids. The V gene lost 0 bases and the J gene lost 5 bases, with 5 bases spanning the gap. CDR3 sequence reads: CAWSVRDEQYF. CDR3 in DNA: TGTGCCTGGAGTGTACGGGACGAGCAGTACTTC.

V gene TRBV11-3 combines with J gene TRBJ2-1; weak D call: TRBD2 (7 bases). This CDR3 has 16 residues. Germline values: CDR1 SGHNT, CDR2 YENEEA. Trimming removed 5 bases at V and 3 bases at J, with 17 bases between. The CDR3 here is CASSDTAGANYNEQFF. CDR3 bases: TGTGCCAGCAGCGACACTGCGGGGGCCAACTACAATGAGCAGTTCTTC.

V is TRBV18 and J is TRBJ1-5; weak D call: TRBD1 (5 bases). Trimming left V 6 bases short and J 3 bases short, with 18 bases between. CDR1 and CDR2 (germline): KGHSH, LQKENI. This CDR3 has 16 amino acids. CDR3 nucleotides: TGTGCCAGCTCGCGGGCCGCGGGGGGGACCAATCAGCCCCAGCATTTT. Protein: CASSRAAGGTNQPQHF.

The chain employs TRBV19 and TRBJ2-1; TRBD1 agrees at 8 bases. CDR3 length equals 15 residues. CDR1 LNHDA and CDR2 SQIVND come from the germline V gene (reference sequence). Germline trimming cut 5 bases from V and 5 bases from J; bases unmatched to any gene: 8. The CDR3 DNA follows: TGTGCCAGTAGTTTCCGGGACAGGTTTGACAATGAGCAGTTCTTC. Translation gives CASSFRDRFDNEQFF.

The chain is built from TRBV6-1 and TRBJ2-4, with no clear D. Germline-derived CDR1 and CDR2 are MNHNS and SASEGT. Trimming removed 0 bases from V and 1 base from J, with 13 bases in between. CDR3 length equals 17 residues. CDR3 nucleotides: TGTGCCAGCAGTGAAGCGCTTGGCGGCGGTGCCAAAAACATTCAGTACTTC. This sequence encodes CASSEALGGGAKNIQYF.

This clone has just a few counts. The gene calls are TRBV6-4 and TRBJ1-2; no clear D gene. The CDR3 runs 11 residues. Germline-derived CDR1 and CDR2 are MRHNA and SNTAGT. The V end was cut by 2 bases, the J end by 7 bases, with 5 bases between. In DNA form, the CDR3 reads TGTGCCAGCAGTGACGGCGGTGGCTACACCTTC. This encodes CASSDGGGYTF.

This chain links TRBV6-6 with TRBJ2-2; D may be TRBD1 or TRBD2 (5 bases each). Germline CDR1 is MNHNY and CDR2 is SVGAGI (reference sequence). The V end lost 9 bases, the J end lost 4 bases, and 18 bases lay between the germline ends. This CDR3 region has 15 residues. The CDR3 loop reads CASTQGVRGTGELFF. Here the CDR3 DNA reads TGTGCCAGTACCCAGGGAGTCCGGGGCACCGGGGAGCTGTTTTTT.

The V call is TRBV29-1, the J call TRBJ2-1; 10 bases agree with TRBD2. CDR1 SQVTM and CDR2 ANQGSEA come from the germline V gene. V was pared by 2 bases and J by 9 bases, with 7 bases of the junction left unmatched. The CDR3 covers 14 residues. CDR3 sequence reads: CSVESGTSAFEQFF. CDR3 sequence (DNA): TGCAGCGTTGAATCCGGGACTAGCGCTTTTGAGCAGTTCTTC.

The V and J genes are TRBV5-4 and TRBJ2-7; maybe TRBD2 (7 bases). CDR1 and CDR2 from the germline V gene are SGHNT and YYREEE (reference sequence). Trimming pared 2 bases from V and 1 base from J, leaving 10 bases between. This CDR3 region has 14 residues. CDR3 sequence (DNA): TGTGCCAGCAGCTTAAGGGGGGGGTCCTACGAGCAGTACTTC. It specifies CASSLRGGSYEQYF. Using reference TRBV5-4 and TRBJ2-7 for the parts outside the CDR3, the full variable domain is ETGVTQSPTHLIKTRGQQVTLRCSSQSGHNTVSWYQQALGQGPQFIFQYYREEENGRGNFPPRFSGLQFPNYSSELNVNALELDDSALYLCASSLRGGSYEQYFGPGTRLTVT.

This clone was seen just once. The rearrangement links TRBV7-2 to TRBJ2-5; D not certain. V was clipped by 1 base and J by 0 bases, with 6 bases between them. The germline V gene encodes CDR1 SGHTA and CDR2 FQGNSA. The CDR3 contains 14 residues. Here the CDR3 reads CASSLGAYQETQYF. Written as DNA, the CDR3 is TGTGCCAGCAGCTTAGGGGCTTACCAAGAGACCCAGTACTTC.